This T cell receptor beta chain is from a study of cytomegalovirus exposure and HLA in healthy donors. Findings and limits, study-wide: An apparent linkage of common viral pathogens to several of the most significant clusters emerged in a later analysis. The classifier reportedly diagnosed cytomegalovirus status with high sensitivity and specificity.

Comment on this clone: What it binds is unknown.

CDR1 MNHNY and CDR2 SVGAGI come from the germline V gene (reference sequence). The length of the CDR3 is 15 residues. The trim removed 3 bases at V and 8 bases at J, leaving 7 bases unmatched. PCR primers comprised 60 Vbeta and 13 Jbeta primers. As processed by the authors: Later, an analysis found 80 million or so unique TCR beta chains, and about 9.9 million of these were shared. This table comes from immunoSEQ multiplex PCR, and its TCRdb copy is limited to in-frame clones, with some not included. V, J and clone size reflect that table, while D and trimming were determined from the DNA. The sample holds 100,000 to 150,000 clones; 60% to 80% are singletons and the top ten take roughly 7.3%.

This chain connects TRBV6-6 to TRBJ2-1; 10 positions agree with TRBD2. Sequences were obtained from PBMCs. The receptor comes from a male donor in good health and CMV-seronegative. The CDR3 sequence is CASSYMSGRAHEQFF. The CDR3 DNA is TGTGCCAGCAGTTATATGAGCGGGAGGGCCCATGAGCAGTTCTTC.